These T cell receptor beta chains were read from a single sample in a study of Ad26.COV2.S vaccination and SARS-CoV-2 variants. The repertoire was sequenced with immunoSEQ multiplex PCR; TCRdb's copy has only in-frame clones and lacks some. The repertoire holds some 290,000 clones, with roughly 86% as singletons. The sample here was peripheral blood, taken in a trial of Ad26.COV2.S vaccine versus placebo. The receptors derive from a person between 18 and 65 years old who received the Ad26.COV2.S COVID-19 vaccine or a placebo. The CDR3 runs from the conserved cysteine through the conserved F or W. The D gene is left open where the match is weak. Only part of the rows carry a size: once, few, many, or a class if the clone is expanded.

TRBV30	NA	TRBJ1-4	NA	TGTGCCAGTTCGTTGGGCAGCCTAAATAATGAAAAACTGTTTTTT	CASSLGSLNNEKLFF
TRBV5-1	TRBD1	TRBJ1-2	NA	TGCGCCAGCAGCTTGGACCCTGACAGGGGCAAAGATGGCTACACCTTC	CASSLDPDRGKDGYTF
TRBV6-5	TRBD2	TRBJ2-1	NA	TGTGCCAGCAGTACGGGGGGGGGTTACAATGAGCAGTTCTTC	CASSTGGGYNEQFF
TRBV5-1	NA	TRBJ2-7	NA	TGCGCCAGCAGCTTGGGGGTATCCTACGAGCAGTACTTC	CASSLGVSYEQYF
TRBV18	NA	TRBJ1-1	NA	TGTGCCAGCTCACCACGTTTAAAAGGGGGAAAAGGGAACACTGAAGCTTTCTTT	CASSPRLKGGKGNTEAFF
TRBV3-1/TRBV3-2	NA	TRBJ1-4	NA	TGTGCCCGCAGCCAAGAGGGGGGGGGCCCTAAGGAGGAAAAACTGTTTTTT	CARSQEGGGPKEEKLFF
TRBV3-1/TRBV3-2	NA	TRBJ1-1	NA	TGTGCCAGCAGCCAAGGGCCCCTGGTAGGTTTCTTT	CASSQGPLVGFF
TRBV6-5	TRBD1	TRBJ1-1	once	TGTGCCAGCAGCCAGGGACAGGGGTGGTTGGAAGCTTTCTTT	CASSQGQGWLEAFF
TRBV6-4	TRBD2	TRBJ2-1	NA	TGTGCCAGCAGTGACTCCATCGGGGGGGCCCCCGATGAGCAGTTCTTC	CASSDSIGGAPDEQFF
TRBV7-9	NA	TRBJ1-2	NA	TGTGCCAGCAGCTTGAGAAGAAATGGCTACACCTTC	CASSLRRNGYTF
TRBV3-1/TRBV3-2	TRBD1	TRBJ1-2	many	TGTGCCAGCAGCCCCTTTCCGGGACAGGGGACGGAGTATGGCTACACCTTC	CASSPFPGQGTEYGYTF
TRBV19	NA	TRBJ1-1	NA	TGTGCCAGTAGTTGGGCCATGAACACTGAAGCTTTCTTT	CASSWAMNTEAFF
TRBV3-1/TRBV3-2	NA	TRBJ1-6	few	TGTGCCAGCAGCCAGCACAGTTACAGGCGGCCCTATAATTCACCCCTCCACTTT	CASSQHSYRRPYNSPLHF
TRBV6-5	NA	TRBJ1-1	NA	TGTGCCAGCAGTACGACAGGTAGAGTGAACACTGAAGCTTTCTTT	CASSTTGRVNTEAFF
TRBV4-2	TRBD1	TRBJ1-2	NA	TGTGCCAGCAGCCAAGATCCAGGGGGGGTAGGTGGCTACACCTTC	CASSQDPGGVGGYTF
TRBV7-2	NA	TRBJ2-1	NA	TGTGCCAGCAGCTTAGGACAGTTATCGAACAATGAGCAGTTCTTC	CASSLGQLSNNEQFF
TRBV30	NA	TRBJ2-6	NA	TGTGCCTGGACGGCCCCTGGGAGAGTTGGGGCCAACGTCCTGACTTTC	CAWTAPGRVGANVLTF
TRBV11-2	TRBD1	TRBJ1-4	NA	TGTGCCAGCAGCTTAGTTGACAGGGGTGGCGAAAAACTGTTTTTT	CASSLVDRGGEKLFF
TRBV4-3	NA	TRBJ2-4	NA	TGCGCCAGCAGCCAAGAGCCGGGGGGCGGCAAAAACATTCAGTACTTC	CASSQEPGGGKNIQYF
TRBV7-2	TRBD1	TRBJ2-7	NA	TGTGCCAGCAGCATTATGACAGGGAGCTCCTACGAGCAGTACTTC	CASSIMTGSSYEQYF